Listed below are T cell receptor beta chains from one sample, sequenced in a study of T cells in localized non-small cell lung cancer. Clones were sequenced by immunoSEQ multiplex PCR, and TCRdb holds only the in-frame ones, with some missing. The sample holds 70,000 to 100,000 clones, approximately 90% seen once. Material: PBMCs, obtained before any cancer treatment. Every receptor here comes from a woman aged 35 to 70 with stage II squamous cell lung carcinoma. CDR3s include the opening cysteine and the closing phenylalanine or tryptophan. The D gene is left open where the match is weak. Where a row states a size, it is once, few, many or the class of an expanded clone; other rows omit it.

>TRBV30|TRBD2|.|TRBJ2-5
CAWSVLAGGPRETQYF
TGTGCCTGGAGTGTTTTAGCGGGAGGGCCGAGGGAGACCCAGTACTTC
>TRBV25-1|.|.|TRBJ1-6
CASSGGSPLHF
TGTGCCAGCAGTGGAGGCTCACCCCTCCACTTT
>TRBV7-9|TRBD1|.|TRBJ2-2
CASSLRQGGNTGELFF
TGTGCCAGCAGCTTAAGACAGGGTGGGAACACCGGGGAGCTGTTTTTT
>TRBV2|.|.|TRBJ1-3
CASKWRERDSGNTIYF
TGTGCCAGCAAATGGAGGGAGAGGGACTCTGGAAACACCATATATTTT
>TRBV2|.|.|TRBJ2-3
CASSEGFRGDTQYF
TGTGCCAGCAGTGAGGGGTTTAGGGGTGATACGCAGTATTTT
>TRBV12-5|.|.|TRBJ2-1
CASGSDSAQQFF
TGTGCTAGTGGTTCCGATTCGGCCCAGCAGTTCTTC
>TRBV7-9|TRBD2|.|TRBJ2-7
CASSPSPRGGPYEQYF
TGTGCCAGCAGCCCCAGCCCGCGGGGGGGCCCCTACGAGCAGTACTTC
>TRBV6-6|.|few|TRBJ1-2
CASSYIGQDTGYTF
TGTGCCAGCAGTTACATCGGACAAGATACTGGCTACACCTTC
>TRBV27|TRBD1|.|TRBJ2-6
CASRQGEIRSGANVLTF
TGTGCCAGCAGGCAGGGGGAGATTAGGTCTGGGGCCAACGTCCTGACTTTC
>TRBV27|TRBD2|.|TRBJ2-7
CASKRTSGNYEQYF
TGTGCCAGCAAGAGAACTAGCGGGAACTACGAGCAGTACTTC
>TRBV6-5|TRBD1|.|TRBJ1-4
CASSRTGLTNEKLFF
TGTGCCAGCAGTCGGACAGGGTTGACTAATGAAAAACTGTTTTTT
>TRBV7-7|.|.|TRBJ2-3
CASSLDGRTDTQYF
TGTGCTAGCAGCCTGGACGGACGCACAGATACGCAGTATTTT
>TRBV27|TRBD2|.|TRBJ2-7
CASSLREGRGEQYF
TGTGCCAGCAGTTTGCGGGAGGGCCGAGGCGAGCAGTACTTC